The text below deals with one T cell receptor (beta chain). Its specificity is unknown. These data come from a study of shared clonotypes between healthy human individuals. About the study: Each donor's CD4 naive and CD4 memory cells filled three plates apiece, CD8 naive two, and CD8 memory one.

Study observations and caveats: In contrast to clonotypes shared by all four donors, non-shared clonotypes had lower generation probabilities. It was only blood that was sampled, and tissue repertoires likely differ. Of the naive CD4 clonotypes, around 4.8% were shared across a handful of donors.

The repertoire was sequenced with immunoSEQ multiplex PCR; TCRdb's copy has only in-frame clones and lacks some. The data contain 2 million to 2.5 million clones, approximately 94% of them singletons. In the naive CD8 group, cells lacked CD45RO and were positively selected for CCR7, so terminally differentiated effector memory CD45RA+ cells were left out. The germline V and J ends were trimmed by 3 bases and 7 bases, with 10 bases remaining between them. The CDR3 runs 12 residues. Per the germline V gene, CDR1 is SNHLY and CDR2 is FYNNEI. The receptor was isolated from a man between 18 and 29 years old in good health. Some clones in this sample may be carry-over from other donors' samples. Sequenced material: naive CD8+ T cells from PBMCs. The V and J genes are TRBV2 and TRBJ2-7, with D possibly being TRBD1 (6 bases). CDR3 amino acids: CASSDEGGEQYF. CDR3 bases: TGTGCCAGCAGTGACGAAGGGGGAGAGCAGTACTTC.